A selection of T cell receptor beta chains follows, all from one sample in a study of metastatic and nonmetastatic thyroid tumors. TCRdb reprocessed the PCR reads using MiXCR. This table has 15,000 to 20,000 clones, 29% appearing once. Sequenced input: tumor tissue. The source is a female donor with papillary thyroid cancer or a benign thyroid nodule (not recorded which). Some clones in this sample may be carry-over from other donors' samples. Each CDR3 is given with its conserved first and last residue. A D gene is named only where the DNA matches it firmly. Only part of the rows carry a size: once, few, many, or a class if the clone is expanded.

TRBJ2-7 few TRBV10-3 NA CAASGGIEQYF TGTGCCGCCTCAGGTGGGATCGAGCAGTACTTC
TRBJ1-6 few TRBV6-6 NA CASSYGLFGAAALHF TGTGCCAGCAGTTATGGTCTTTTCGGTGCGGCAGCCCTCCACTTT
TRBJ2-2 many TRBV9 TRBD2 CASSFGLAGNTGELFF TGTGCCAGCAGCTTCGGACTAGCGGGAAACACCGGGGAGCTGTTTTTT
TRBJ2-3 NA TRBV20-1 NA CSATDTIRADTQYF TGCAGTGCAACGGACACAATAAGGGCAGATACGCAGTATTTT
TRBJ1-1 NA TRBV20-1 NA CSAAAAMNTEAFF TGCAGTGCTGCCGCAGCTATGAACACTGAAGCTTTCTTT
TRBJ2-7 NA TRBV14 NA CASSQDRIGTYEQYF TGTGCCAGCAGCCAAGATCGAATTGGAACCTACGAGCAGTACTTC
TRBJ1-2 NA TRBV28 NA CASGRYGYTF TGTGCCAGCGGCCGCTATGGCTACACCTTC
TRBJ2-7 NA TRBV10-2 TRBD1 CATGQGAQYF TGCGCCACGGGACAGGGCGCGCAGTACTTC
TRBJ1-1 few TRBV27 NA CASSLTARVNTEAFF TGTGCCAGCAGTTTAACGGCTCGGGTGAACACTGAAGCTTTCTTT
TRBJ2-1 medium-sized TRBV6-1 NA CASILSHWGKQFF TGTGCCAGCATCCTAAGTCACTGGGGGAAGCAGTTCTTC
TRBJ2-7 few TRBV6-1 NA CASRAPGFGIYEQYF TGTGCCAGCAGGGCCCCAGGGTTCGGTATCTACGAGCAGTACTTC
TRBJ2-5 few TRBV6-1 NA CASSERLLAGTQETQYF TGTGCCAGCAGTGAGCGCCTCTTGGCCGGGACCCAAGAGACCCAGTACTTC
TRBJ1-1 few TRBV6-2/TRBV6-3 NA CASSYSTREAFF TGTGCCAGCAGTTACTCCACCCGTGAAGCTTTCTTT
TRBJ2-1 NA TRBV11-2 TRBD2 CASSSGGSGRANEQFF TGTGCCAGCAGCTCTGGTGGGAGCGGGAGGGCAAATGAGCAGTTCTTC
TRBJ1-1 NA TRBV20-1 NA CSAKMNTEAFF TGCAGTGCTAAAATGAACACTGAAGCTTTCTTT
TRBJ2-1 many TRBV18 NA CASSPDEALGNEQFF TGTGCCAGCTCTCCTGACGAAGCTTTAGGTAATGAGCAGTTCTTC
TRBJ2-7 NA TRBV27 TRBD1 CASSLSHSGTGIYEQYF TGTGCCAGCAGTTTATCGCACTCCGGGACAGGGATTTACGAGCAGTACTTC
TRBJ1-5 NA TRBV24-1 TRBD1 CATSESATGTYQPQHF TGTGCCACCAGTGAAAGCGCGACAGGGACCTATCAGCCCCAGCATTTT
TRBJ1-5 NA TRBV30 TRBD1 CAWRGKQGNQPQHF TGTGCCTGGAGGGGAAAACAGGGGAATCAGCCCCAGCATTTT
TRBJ2-3 medium-sized TRBV5-1 NA CASSSGTDTQYF TGCGCCAGCAGCTCGGGCACAGATACGCAGTATTTT
TRBJ2-1 medium-sized TRBV12-5 NA CASGLGAGSNEQFF TGTGCTAGTGGTTTGGGGGCAGGGTCCAATGAGCAGTTCTTC
TRBJ2-3 NA TRBV27 TRBD2 CASSPSVSGSSDTQYF TGTGCCAGCAGTCCCTCGGTTAGCGGGAGTTCAGATACGCAGTATTTT
TRBJ2-3 many TRBV20-1 NA CSASNQRRPDTQYF TGCAGTGCGAGTAATCAGAGGAGGCCAGATACGCAGTATTTT
TRBJ2-7 NA TRBV28 NA CASSLRGARLGEQYF TGTGCCAGCAGTTTACGGGGGGCGAGACTTGGCGAGCAGTACTTC
TRBJ1-2 few TRBV24-1 NA CATSDFTDGYTF TGTGCCACCAGTGATTTTACAGATGGCTACACCTTC
TRBJ1-2 few TRBV4-1 NA CASSQGGGYGYTF TGCGCCAGCAGCCAGGGGGGCGGCTATGGCTACACCTTC
TRBJ2-7 few TRBV7-6 NA CASSFGTDPRLDEQYF TGTGCCAGCAGCTTCGGCACCGACCCACGTTTGGACGAGCAGTACTTC
TRBJ2-7 few TRBV12-3/TRBV12-4 TRBD1 CASSNPETGGYEQYF TGTGCCAGCAGCAACCCCGAGACAGGGGGCTACGAGCAGTACTTC
TRBJ2-7 medium-sized TRBV6-5 TRBD1 CASSYSRDSSYEQYF TGTGCCAGCAGTTACTCCCGGGACAGCTCCTACGAGCAGTACTTC